This T cell receptor beta chain was captured in a study of monozygotic twins with inflammatory bowel disease. Per germline, CDR1 LGHNA and CDR2 YSLEER. The CDR3 has 15 residues. Findings and limits, study-wide: It was not supported that a single strong signal or clonotype was associated with IBD.

Around 3.5 ug of total RNA went into each TCR library. Template switching introduced UMIs that contain a 6-nucleotide sample barcode. TCRdb re-called the 5' RACE reads; one entry per CDR3 protein, DNA not given. Found here are over 110,000 distinct CDR3 sequences; the top ten clones hold approximately 2.5%. To note about this clonotype: Its antigen is undetermined.

The TCR originated in a human donor with ulcerative colitis or Crohn's disease, or a healthy co-twin of an affected twin (not recorded which). The specimen was blood. The chain has TRBV4-3 and TRBJ2-5; as DNA is missing, the TRBD2 call by TCRdb cannot be tested. The CDR3: CASSPGLAGPETQYF.